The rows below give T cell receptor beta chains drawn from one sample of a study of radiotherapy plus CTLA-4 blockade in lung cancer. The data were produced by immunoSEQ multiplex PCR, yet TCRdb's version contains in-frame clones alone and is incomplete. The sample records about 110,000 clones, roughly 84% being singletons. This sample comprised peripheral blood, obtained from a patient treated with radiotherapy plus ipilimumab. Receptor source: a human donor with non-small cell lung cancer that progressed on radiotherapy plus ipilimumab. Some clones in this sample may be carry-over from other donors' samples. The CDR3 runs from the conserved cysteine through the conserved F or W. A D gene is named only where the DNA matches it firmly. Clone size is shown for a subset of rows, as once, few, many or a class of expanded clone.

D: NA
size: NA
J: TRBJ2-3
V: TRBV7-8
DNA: TGTGCCAGCAGCTTATATCAGGGATTCACAGATACGCAGTATTTT
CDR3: CASSLYQGFTDTQYF

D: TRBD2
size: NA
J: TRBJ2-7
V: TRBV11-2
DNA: TGTGCCAGCAGCTTAAGGCGGACTAGCGGGGCGATATACGAGCAGTACTTC
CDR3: CASSLRRTSGAIYEQYF

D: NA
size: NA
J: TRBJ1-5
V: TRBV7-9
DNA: TGTGCCAGCAGCCCCCCCTTGGGACTTAGTAGCAATCAGCCCCAGCATTTT
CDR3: CASSPPLGLSSNQPQHF

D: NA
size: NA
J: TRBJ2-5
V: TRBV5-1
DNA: TGCGCCAGCAGCTTGGTGGCCTTGACAATCCAAGAGACCCAGTACTTC
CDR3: CASSLVALTIQETQYF

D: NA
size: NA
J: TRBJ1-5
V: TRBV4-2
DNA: TGTGCCAGCAGCCCACAGGGACATCAGCCCCAGCATTTT
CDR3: CASSPQGHQPQHF

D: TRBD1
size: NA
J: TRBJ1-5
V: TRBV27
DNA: TGTGCCAGCAGTATGACAGGGGGCAATCAGCCCCAGCATTTT
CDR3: CASSMTGGNQPQHF

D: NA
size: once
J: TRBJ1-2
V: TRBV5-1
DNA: TGCGCCAGCAGCTTGGGGCTCTCGGCTAACTATGGCTACACCTTC
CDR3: CASSLGLSANYGYTF

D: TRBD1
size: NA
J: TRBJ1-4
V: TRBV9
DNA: TGTGCCAGCAGCCCAGAGACAGGGATAGGGGAAAAACTGTTTTTT
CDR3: CASSPETGIGEKLFF

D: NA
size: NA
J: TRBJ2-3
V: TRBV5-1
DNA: TGCGCCAGCAGCTCCTCGAGGGCGGGGACAGATACGCAGTATTTT
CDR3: CASSSSRAGTDTQYF

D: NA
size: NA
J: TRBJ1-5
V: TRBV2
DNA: TGTGCCAGCAGTGACACCCTCAATCAGCCCCAGCATTTT
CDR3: CASSDTLNQPQHF

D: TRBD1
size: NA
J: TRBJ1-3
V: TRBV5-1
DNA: TGCGCCAGCAGCTTTGGGACAGCAGGAAACACCATATATTTT
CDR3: CASSFGTAGNTIYF

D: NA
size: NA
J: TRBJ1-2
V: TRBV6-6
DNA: TGTGCCAGCAGTTACCCGGAAGGGCAAATGATGGGTGGCTACACCTTC
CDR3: CASSYPEGQMMGGYTF

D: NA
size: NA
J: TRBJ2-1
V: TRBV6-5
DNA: TGTGCCAGCAGTTACTCCAACTTGGTAGCCTACAATGAGCAGTTCTTC
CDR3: CASSYSNLVAYNEQFF

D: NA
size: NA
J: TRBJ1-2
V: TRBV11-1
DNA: TGTGCCAGCAGCTCGTCTGGGAGGAACTATGGCTACACCTTC
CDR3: CASSSSGRNYGYTF

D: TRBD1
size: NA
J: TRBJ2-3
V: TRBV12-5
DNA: TGTGCTAGTGGCCTGATCAGGGGGATCGGGATAGGAGATACGCAGTATTTT
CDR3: CASGLIRGIGIGDTQYF

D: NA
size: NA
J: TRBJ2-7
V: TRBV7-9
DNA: TGTGCCAGCAGCTCAAATCGAGGGGGGAGCTCCTACGAGCAGTACTTC
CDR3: CASSSNRGGSSYEQYF

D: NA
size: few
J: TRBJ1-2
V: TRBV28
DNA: TGTGCCAGCAGTTTAATACAAGTCGACTATGGCTACACCTTC
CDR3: CASSLIQVDYGYTF

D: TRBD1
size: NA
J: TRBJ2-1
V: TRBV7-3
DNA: TGTGCCAGCAGCTTAGTTGGGACAGGGGTGGGCAATGAGCAGTTCTTC
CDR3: CASSLVGTGVGNEQFF

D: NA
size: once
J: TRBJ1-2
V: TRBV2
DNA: TGTGCCAGCAGCTCTACAGGAGACTATGGCTACACCTTC
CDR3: CASSSTGDYGYTF

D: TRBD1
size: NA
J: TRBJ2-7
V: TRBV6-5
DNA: TGTGCCAGCAGTTACTGGACAGGATCCTACGAGCAGTACTTC
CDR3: CASSYWTGSYEQYF

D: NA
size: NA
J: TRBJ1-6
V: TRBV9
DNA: TGTGCCAGCAGCGTAGCACAGCATAATTCACCCCTCCACTTT
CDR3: CASSVAQHNSPLHF

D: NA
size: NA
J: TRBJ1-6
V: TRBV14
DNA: TGTGCCAGCAGCTATCCTGGGTCACCCCTCCACTTT
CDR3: CASSYPGSPLHF

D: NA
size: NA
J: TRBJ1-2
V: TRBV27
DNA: TGTGCCAGCAGTTTATCCTCCAGGGGCAACTATGGCTACACCTTC
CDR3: CASSLSSRGNYGYTF

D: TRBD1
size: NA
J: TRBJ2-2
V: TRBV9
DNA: TGTGCCAGCAGCCGACAGGGGGATCGTAACACCGGGGAGCTGTTTTTT
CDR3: CASSRQGDRNTGELFF

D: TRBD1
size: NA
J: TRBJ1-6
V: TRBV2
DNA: TGTGCCAGCAGTGGGGGGACAGGTTGGCCCCTCCACTTT
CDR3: CASSGGTGWPLHF

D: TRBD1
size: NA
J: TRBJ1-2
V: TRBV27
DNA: TGTGCCAGCAGTTTATCACAGGGGGCCCTCTATGGCTACACCTTC
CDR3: CASSLSQGALYGYTF